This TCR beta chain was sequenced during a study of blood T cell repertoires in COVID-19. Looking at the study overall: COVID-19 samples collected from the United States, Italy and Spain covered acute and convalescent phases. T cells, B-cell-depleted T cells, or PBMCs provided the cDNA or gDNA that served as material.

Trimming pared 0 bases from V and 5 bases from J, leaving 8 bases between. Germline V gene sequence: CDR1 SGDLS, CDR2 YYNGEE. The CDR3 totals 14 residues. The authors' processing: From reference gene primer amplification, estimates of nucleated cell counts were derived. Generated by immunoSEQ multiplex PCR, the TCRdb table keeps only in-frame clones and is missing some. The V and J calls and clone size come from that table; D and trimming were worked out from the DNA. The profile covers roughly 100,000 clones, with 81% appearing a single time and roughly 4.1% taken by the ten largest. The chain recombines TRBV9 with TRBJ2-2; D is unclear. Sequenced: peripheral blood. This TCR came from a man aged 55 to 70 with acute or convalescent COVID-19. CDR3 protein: CASSVVGSTGELFF. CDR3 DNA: TGTGCCAGCAGCGTAGTTGGCTCGACCGGGGAGCTGTTTTTT.